These 32 T cell receptor beta chains originate from one sample sequenced in a study of T cells in Graves' hyperthyroidism and ophthalmopathy. TCR beta CDR3 region amplification was performed from RNA transcripts. An initial round of RT-PCR targeting the TCR CDR3 relied on the HTBI primer set. TCRdb independently ran MiXCR on the multiplex PCR reads; one entry per CDR3 protein. The sample includes hundreds of thousands of distinct CDR3 sequences, 45% of them seen just once. Input material: peripheral blood or thyroid tissue (not recorded which). These receptors originate from an adult man with Graves' disease, either hyperthyroidism or ophthalmopathy (not recorded which).

This clonotype has only a few counts. V usage is TRBV19 and J usage is TRBJ2-2, with D unclear. With 4 bases removed from V and 6 bases from J, the gap between germline ends came to 18 bases. The germline CDR1 and CDR2 sequences are LNHDA and SQIVND (reference sequence). This CDR3 is 16 amino acids long. CDR3 DNA sequence: TGTGCCAGTAGTACATCAAGCTCGTTGTATGCCGGGGAGCTGTTTTTT. Its translation is CASSTSSSLYAGELFF.

This rearrangement joins TRBV7-8 to TRBJ2-7; D not certain. Trimming pared 0 bases from V and 2 bases from J, leaving 8 bases between. The CDR3 is made up of 14 amino acids. Per germline, CDR1 SGHVS and CDR2 FQNEAQ. The CDR3 sequence is CASSLALGPYEQYF. CDR3 in DNA: TGTGCCAGCAGCTTAGCTTTAGGGCCCTACGAGCAGTACTTC.

Worth noting for this clonotype: An end of the junction does not agree with germline; a read error may underlie this. This sequence joins TRBV4-1 and TRBJ1-1, with 8 nucleotides matching TRBD1. Germline V gene lookup returns CDR1 MGHRA and CDR2 YSYEKL. This CDR3 contains 14 residues. CDR3 sequence reads: CASSLITGGTEAFF. CDR3 nucleotide sequence: TGTGCCAGCAGCTTGATTACAGGGGGGACTGAAGCTTTCTTT.

As to this clonotype: The final CDR3 position lacks the conserved phenylalanine or tryptophan, pointing to a likely read error. No DNA is shown, since the ends of the CDR3 on it are uncertain; the CDR3 is the one TCRdb lists. The V gene is TRBV29-1, the J gene TRBJ2-5; the D call in the table, TRBD2, was not verified against the DNA. From germline, CDR1 is SQVTM and CDR2 ANQGSEA. Both ends counted, the CDR3 spans 11 residues. The CDR3 loop is CSGRLAGARDT.

This clonotype was recorded many times. The gene calls are TRBV7-9 and TRBJ2-7, with D uncertain. The germline CDR1 and CDR2 sequences are SEHNR and FQNEAQ (reference sequence). The CDR3 runs 14 residues. The germline V and J ends were trimmed by 3 bases and 3 bases, with 12 bases remaining between them. The chain's CDR3 is CASSFPPRYYEQYF. CDR3 nucleotide sequence: TGTGCCAGCAGCTTTCCCCCAAGGTACTACGAGCAGTACTTC.

The J gene is TRBJ1-6, the V gene TRBV25-1; D is unresolved. The V end lost 4 bases, the J end lost 6 bases, and 13 bases lay between the germline ends. This CDR3 is 15 amino acids long. Germline CDR1 and CDR2: MGHDK and SYGVNS. CDR3 nucleotide sequence: TGTGCCAGCAGTGCTAGAGCGAACAGTAATTCACCCCTCCACTTT. Translated, it gives CASSARANSNSPLHF.

A few counts support this clonotype. The chain employs TRBV9 and TRBJ1-1; D call uncertain. The V end was cut by 3 bases, the J end by 5 bases, with 8 bases between. Germline V CDR1 and CDR2: SGDLS, YYNGEE. This CDR3 contains 12 residues. CDR3 amino acids: CASSGTRTEAFF. The CDR3 DNA is TGTGCCAGCAGCGGGACTCGTACTGAAGCTTTCTTT.

In its sample, this clonotype was seen a few times. The CDR3 sequence is CASSVTGPRSQTYEQYF. Here the CDR3 DNA reads TGTGCCAGCAGTGTAACAGGGCCGAGGAGTCAAACTTACGAGCAGTACTTC. V is TRBV2 and J is TRBJ2-7; D possibly corresponds to TRBD1 (6 bases). Trimming left V 4 bases short and J 4 bases short, with 23 bases between. The V gene's germline CDR1 is SNHLY and CDR2 FYNNEI. CDR3 length: 17 residues.

The CDR3 DNA sequence: TGCAGCGTTGCGTTGCGGGGACATAGAAACTATGGCTACACCTTC. It codes for CSVALRGHRNYGYTF. This chain joins TRBV29-1 and TRBJ1-2, with D possibly matching TRBD1 (6 bases). The germline gives CDR1 SQVTM, CDR2 ANQGSEA. The CDR3 contains 15 residues. V was shortened by 4 bases and J by 2 bases, with 17 bases between the two germline ends. Using reference TRBV29-1 and TRBJ1-2 for the parts outside the CDR3, the full variable domain is SAVISQKPSRDICQRGTSLTIQCQVDSQVTMMFWYRQQPGQSLTLIATANQGSEATYESGFVIDKFPISRPNLTFSTLTVSNMSPEDSSIYLCSVALRGHRNYGYTFGSGTRLTVV.

In its sample, this clonotype was seen many times. This chain links TRBV25-1 with TRBJ1-1; no firm D call. V was cut by 3 bases and J by 5 bases, with 16 bases left in between. The CDR3 contains 15 residues. Germline lookup yields CDR1 MGHDK and CDR2 SYGVNS. The CDR3 here is CASSEWGSRETEAFF. The CDR3 DNA is TGTGCCAGCAGTGAGTGGGGATCACGTGAGACTGAAGCTTTCTTT.

Comment on this clonotype: A single base separates this from a much larger clone, so it may be a read error. The V and J genes are TRBV25-1 and TRBJ2-6, with 9 bases lining up with TRBD1. The CDR3 extends over 15 amino acids. Germline V gene data show CDR1 as MGHDK and CDR2 as SYGVNS. The chain's CDR3 is CASSYRGPGANVLPF. CDR3 bases: TGTGCCAGCAGCTACAGGGGGCCGGGGGCCAACGTCCTGCCTTTC.

The chain has TRBV2 and TRBJ1-2; 10 nucleotides align to TRBD1. This CDR3 is 15 amino acids long. The ends lost 6 bases at V and 4 bases at J; junction bases unmatched: 8. CDR1 and CDR2 (germline): SNHLY, FYNNEI. CDR3 in DNA: TGTGCCAGCAGCACCGGGACAGGGGATGGCTATGGCTACACCTTC. It encodes CASSTGTGDGYGYTF.

Notes on this clonotype: The junction departs from germline at one end; a sequencing error may be responsible. The CDR3 sequence is CASSSLDGAGYTF. CDR3 in DNA: TGTGCCAGCAGTTCGCTCGACGGCGCCGGCTACACCTTC. V gene TRBV10-3 combines with J gene TRBJ1-2; D gene ambiguous. The CDR3 totals 13 residues. Germline V gene lookup returns CDR1 ENHRY and CDR2 SYGVKD.

The chain couples TRBV18 to TRBJ2-5, with D perhaps given as TRBD1 or TRBD2 (5 bases each). CDR1 and CDR2 from the germline V gene are KGHSH and LQKENI. There are 13 residues in the CDR3. V lost 0 bases to trimming and J lost 5 bases, with 7 bases between them. As DNA, the CDR3 is TGTGCCAGCTCACCACCGAGGGGCGAGACCCAGTACTTC. Amino acids: CASSPPRGETQYF.

Remarks on this clonotype: One junction end disagrees with the germline gene, perhaps due to a read error. The gene calls are TRBV5-1 and TRBJ1-2; tentative D call: TRBD1 (6 bases). This CDR3 spans 17 amino acids. The germline V gene has CDR1 SGHRS and CDR2 YFSETQ. The DNA for the CDR3 is TGTGCCAGCAGCTTGTTGGGAATGGGGGCACCCATCTATGGCTACACCTTC. It codes for CASSLLGMGAPIYGYTF.

This chain uses TRBV12-3 or TRBV12-4 with TRBJ2-7; D is possibly TRBD2 (5 bases). The V end was cut by 5 bases, the J end by 2 bases, with 19 bases between. This CDR3 is built from 16 residues. CDR3: CASSDLTTYLTYEQYF. CDR3 in DNA: TGTGCCAGCAGTGATTTGACTACCTACCTTACCTACGAGCAGTACTTC.

This clonotype was found once. The rearrangement uses TRBV2 and TRBJ1-2, with 10 bases identical to TRBD1. Germline V gene sequence: CDR1 SNHLY, CDR2 FYNNEI. The V gene end was trimmed by 6 bases and the J gene end by 10 bases; junction bases not matched to a gene: 5. The CDR3 is 12 amino acids. CDR3 in amino acids: CASSPGTGDYTF. CDR3 in DNA: TGTGCCAGCAGCCCCGGGACAGGGGACTACACCTTC.

Worth noting for this clonotype: Just one base apart from a much larger clone, this may be a read error. The chain couples TRBV7-3 to TRBJ1-2, with 7 bases fitting TRBD1. This CDR3 comprises 15 residues. Germline CDR1 and CDR2: SGHTA and FQGTGA. The CDR3: CAGSLAGTDELGYTF. For the CDR3, the DNA is TGTGCCGGCAGCTTAGCCGGGACAGATGAGTTGGGCTACACCTTC.

The chain uses TRBV7-9 and TRBJ2-7; 10 bases map to TRBD1. In germline, CDR1 is SEHNR, CDR2 FQNEAQ (reference sequence). V gave up 5 bases and J gave up 3 bases; unmatched junction bases: 10. The CDR3 length is 16 residues. The DNA of the CDR3 is TGTGCCAGCAGCCTGGAAGCGGACAGGGGGGACTACGAGCAGTACTTC. Translated: CASSLEADRGDYEQYF.

This clonotype was counted ten times or more. The V call is TRBV14, the J call TRBJ1-2, with D possibly being TRBD1 (6 bases). Per the germline V gene, CDR1 is SGHDN and CDR2 is FVKESK. This CDR3 region has 14 residues. Trimming took off 0 bases at V and 6 bases at J, with 11 bases between the two ends. The CDR3 here is CASSQEQGRNGYTF. In nucleotides, the CDR3 is TGTGCCAGCAGCCAAGAGCAGGGGCGGAATGGCTACACCTTC. The full variable domain, completed using reference TRBV14 and TRBJ1-2, is EAGVTQFPSHSVIEKGQTVTLRCDPISGHDNLYWYRRVMGKEIKFLLHFVKESKQDESGMPNNRFLAERTGGTYSTLKVQPAELEDSGVYFCASSQEQGRNGYTFGSGTRLTVV.

V is TRBV7-6 and J is TRBJ2-5, with D perhaps matching TRBD2 (6 bases). With 0 bases removed from V and 2 bases from J, the gap between germline ends came to 16 bases. There are 17 residues in the CDR3. Germline-derived CDR1 and CDR2 are SGHVS and FNYEAQ. CDR3 sequence (DNA): TGTGCCAGCAGCTTAGCCGCTGTGGACTACTTACAAGAGACCCAGTACTTC. It is translated as CASSLAAVDYLQETQYF. The variable domain in full, completed from reference TRBV7-6 and TRBJ2-5, reads GAGVSQSPRYKVTKRGQDVALRCDPISGHVSLYWYRQALGQGPEFLTYFNYEAQQDKSGLPNDRFSAERPEGSISTLTIQRTEQRDSAMYRCASSLAAVDYLQETQYFGPGTRLLVL.

This clonotype was seen a few times. This chain links TRBV20-1 with TRBJ1-5; TRBD1 matches at 9 bases. This CDR3 has 15 residues. V gave up 3 bases and J gave up 5 bases; unmatched junction bases: 8. The germline gives CDR1 DFQATT, CDR2 SNEGSKA (reference sequence). The DNA of the CDR3 is TGCAGTGCTAGCCAGATGACAGGGGGGCATCAGCCCCAGCATTTT. Translation gives CSASQMTGGHQPQHF.

This clonotype was seen a handful of times. This sequence joins TRBV3-1 and TRBJ1-2; no reliable D call. The ends were cut back, 1 base at V and 4 bases at J, with 7 bases in the middle. The CDR3 consists of 13 residues. Germline V CDR1 and CDR2: LGHDT, YNNKEL (reference sequence). The CDR3 DNA follows: TGTGCCAGCAGCCAAGTAGTGGGCTATGGCTACACCTTC. Amino acid sequence: CASSQVVGYGYTF.

This clonotype was seen only a few times. V is TRBV12-5 and J is TRBJ2-7; 9 nucleotides line up with TRBD1. Per germline, CDR1 LGHNT and CDR2 FRNRAP. The CDR3 covers 15 residues. The CDR3 region is CASSLLQGARGEQYF. The CDR3 DNA reads TGTGCCAGCAGTTTGCTACAGGGGGCGCGGGGAGAGCAGTACTTC.

This clonotype was observed a few times. The V and J genes are TRBV7-9 and TRBJ2-7; D is possibly TRBD2 (6 bases). The CDR3 length is 14 residues. Germline-derived CDR1 and CDR2 are SEHNR and FQNEAQ (reference sequence). V was trimmed by 5 bases and J by 2 bases, leaving 13 bases between them. CDR3 sequence reads: CASSPGTPPYEQYF. DNA for the CDR3: TGTGCCAGCAGCCCCGGGACTCCCCCCTACGAGCAGTACTTC.

CDR3: CASSRSEAAEAFF. CDR3 sequence (DNA): TGTGCCAGCAGCCGATCAGAAGCGGCTGAAGCTTTCTTT. This chain joins TRBV12-3 or TRBV12-4 and TRBJ1-1; the D is unclear. The CDR3 is 13 amino acids. V lost 6 bases to trimming and J lost 6 bases, with 14 bases between them.

This rearrangement joins TRBV29-1 to TRBJ2-5, with D tentatively TRBD2 (5 bases). The CDR3 contains 12 residues. Germline CDR1 and CDR2: SQVTM and ANQGSEA. The V end was cut by 8 bases, the J end by 5 bases, with 15 bases between. The CDR3 nucleotides are TGCAGCACCGCAGCGGCTGGGGAGACCCAGTACTTC. Translation gives CSTAAAGETQYF.

The chain joins TRBV7-2 to TRBJ1-1; possibly TRBD1 for D (5 bases). The V and J ends lost 6 bases and 4 bases respectively, with 15 bases between them. Germline loops: CDR1 SGHTA, CDR2 FQGNSA. This CDR3 is 14 amino acids long. Here the CDR3 reads CASSKDPGTTEAFF. CDR3 DNA: TGTGCCAGCAGTAAGGACCCCGGGACCACTGAAGCTTTCTTT.

The chain employs TRBV13 and TRBJ2-7, with 7 bases aligning to TRBD2. This CDR3 comprises 17 residues. Germline CDR1 reads PRHDT; CDR2 reads FYEKMQ (reference sequence). The trim removed 1 base at V and 9 bases at J, leaving 18 bases unmatched. The CDR3 DNA reads TGTGCCAGCAGCTTAGAGGTCTTAGAAGCTAGCGGACCCGCGCAGTACTTC. Translating it yields CASSLEVLEASGPAQYF.

J is TRBJ1-1 and V is TRBV20-1; D gene uncertain. V lost 6 bases, J lost 1 base, and 15 bases lay in between. The CDR3 runs 14 residues. Germline V gene sequence: CDR1 DFQATT, CDR2 SNEGSKA (reference sequence). CDR3 residues: CSAVLGAQNTEAFF. The CDR3 coding sequence is TGCAGTGCAGTCCTGGGCGCCCAGAACACTGAAGCTTTCTTT.

The sample holds a few counts of this clonotype. The chain uses TRBV7-2 and TRBJ2-7, with D perhaps matching TRBD1 (5 bases). Germline V gives CDR1 SGHTA, CDR2 FQGNSA. CDR3 size: 15 residues. The germline V and J ends were trimmed by 1 base and 2 bases, with 12 bases remaining between them. The CDR3 DNA follows: TGTGCCAGCAGCTTAGGGTGGACAACTCCCTACGAGCAGTACTTC. Translated: CASSLGWTTPYEQYF.

Of note for this clonotype: A read error may produce the germline difference seen at one junction end. The chain recombines TRBV20-1 with TRBJ1-3, with 9 bases that match TRBD1. Germline loops: CDR1 DFQATT, CDR2 SNEGSKA (reference sequence). The CDR3 loop spans 15 amino acids. CDR3 loop: CSARATGGAGTTIYF. In DNA, the CDR3 is TGCAGTGCTAGAGCAACAGGGGGCGCGGGAACCACCATATATTTT.